This T cell receptor beta chain comes out of a study of T cell repertoires in cytomegalovirus infection. One entry per CDR3 protein results from TCRdb running MiXCR on the reads. The sample has tens of thousands of distinct CDR3 sequences, approximately 22% seen once. A note on this clonotype: Its specificity is unknown. Just one base apart from a much larger clone, this may be a read error.

Trimming left V 5 bases short and J 8 bases short, with 18 bases between. Germline assignment: CDR1 SGHTA and CDR2 FQGNSA. This CDR3 has 14 residues. Findings and caveats of the study: Predominance within the ex vivo response was attributable to HLA-C-restricted CMV-specific TCR beta clonotypes.

Sequenced material: PBMCs, sequenced either directly or after in vitro stimulation (not recorded which). The chain couples TRBV7-2 to TRBJ1-2, with D unclear. The sequence came from a human donor in good health (CMV status not recorded). Some clones in this sample may be carry-over from other donors' samples. CDR3 residues: CASSPANTRVGYTF. The CDR3 DNA follows: TGTGCCAGCAGCCCGGCCAACACACGTGTCGGCTACACCTTC. The full variable domain, its missing parts supplied by reference TRBV7-2 and TRBJ1-2, is GAGVSQSPSNKVTEKGKDVELRCDPISGHTALYWYRQSLGQGLEFLIYFQGNSAPDKSGLPSDRFSAERTGGSVSTLTIQRTQQEDSAVYLCASSPANTRVGYTFGSGTRLTVV.